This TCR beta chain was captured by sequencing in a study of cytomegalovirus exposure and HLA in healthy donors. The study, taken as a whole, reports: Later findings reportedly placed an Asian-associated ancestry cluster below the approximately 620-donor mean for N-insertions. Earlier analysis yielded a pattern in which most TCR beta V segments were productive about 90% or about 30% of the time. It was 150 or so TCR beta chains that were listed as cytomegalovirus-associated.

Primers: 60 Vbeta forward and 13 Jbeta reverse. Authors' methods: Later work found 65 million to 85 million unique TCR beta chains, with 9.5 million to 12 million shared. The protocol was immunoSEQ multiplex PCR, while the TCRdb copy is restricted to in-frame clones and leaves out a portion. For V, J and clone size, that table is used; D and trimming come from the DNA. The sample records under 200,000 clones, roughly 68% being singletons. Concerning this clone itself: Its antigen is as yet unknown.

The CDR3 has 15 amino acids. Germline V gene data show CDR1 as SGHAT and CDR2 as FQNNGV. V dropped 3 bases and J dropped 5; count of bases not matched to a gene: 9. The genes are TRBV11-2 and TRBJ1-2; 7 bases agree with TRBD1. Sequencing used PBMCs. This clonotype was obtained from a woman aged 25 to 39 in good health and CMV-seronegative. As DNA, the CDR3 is TGTGCCAGCAGCTTGGAAAAGGGGGCGGCATATGGCTACACCTTC. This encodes CASSLEKGAAYGYTF.